Ten or more counts support the clone carrying this T cell receptor beta chain. The record originates from a study of regulatory T cells in long-lasting Graves disease. TCR beta libraries were built with iRepertoire HTBI primers and Arm-PCR of CDR3 regions. TCRdb used MiXCR to reprocess the multiplex PCR reads, holding one entry per CDR3 protein. The sample comprises about 400,000 distinct CDR3 sequences, 20% to 25% of which are singletons, and around 21% rests with the top ten. J gave up 6 bases and V 1 base, and 2 bases lay outside the gene matches. The V gene's germline CDR1 is KGHSH and CDR2 LQKENI. There are 14 residues in the CDR3. The time point is: persistent/refractory GD, antithyroid drugs over 5 years with positive TRAb. Generation of the TCR library employed RNA extracted from PBMCs.

The rearrangement uses TRBV18 and TRBJ1-4, with TRBD1 matching over 7 bases. This clonotype was obtained from a female donor with Graves disease. The sample here was peripheral blood mononuclear cells (PBMCs), taken when the disease was refractory, from a patient treated with antithyroid drugs. The DNA for the CDR3 is TGTGCCAGCTCACCACAGGGGGCGTATGAAAAACTGTTTTTT. The encoded protein is CASSPQGAYEKLFF. The complete variable domain, with remaining parts taken from reference TRBV18 and TRBJ1-4, reads NAGVMQNPRHLVRRRGQEARLRCSPMKGHSHVYWYRQLPEEGLKFMVYLQKENIIDESGMPKERFSAEFPKEGPSILRIQQVVRGDSAAYFCASSPQGAYEKLFFGSGTQLSVL.